Shown below are 17 T cell receptor beta chains from a single sample sequenced in a study of cytomegalovirus exposure and HLA in healthy donors. The primer mix had 60 Vbeta and 13 Jbeta primers. Sequencing was performed with immunoSEQ multiplex PCR; in TCRdb, only in-frame clones are kept and a portion is missing. The sample holds more than 95,000 clones, 75% to 90% seen once. Sequenced: PBMCs. The receptors were gathered from a man aged 25-45 years in good health and CMV-seropositive.

This clone was detected a few times. This rearrangement joins TRBV23-1 to TRBJ1-1; D perhaps matches TRBD1 (5 bases). TRBV23-1 is an ORF for which the function is uncertain. The V and J ends lost 7 bases and 0 bases respectively, with 9 bases between them. The CDR3 runs to 13 residues. CDR3 amino acids: CASTTDMNTEAFF. The CDR3 nucleotides are TGCGCCAGCACTACGGACATGAACACTGAAGCTTTCTTT.

The genes are TRBV12-5 and TRBJ1-6; maybe TRBD1 (5 bases). The V end was cut by 6 bases, the J end by 10 bases, with 25 bases between. CDR1 is LGHNT and CDR2 is FRNRAP in the germline V gene. The CDR3 is 17 amino acids. CDR3 sequence (DNA): TGTGCTAGTGGGCGGCGGGGGTCCCGCGGGGATAGGTCACCCCTCCACTTT. Residues: CASGRRGSRGDRSPLHF.

A few counts support this clone. The chain carries TRBV19 and TRBJ2-6; 8 nucleotides line up with TRBD1. Trimming cost V 6 bases and J 2 bases; bases outside gene matches: 9. Germline assignment: CDR1 LNHDA and CDR2 SQIVND (reference sequence). There are 17 residues in the CDR3. The CDR3 sequence is CASSRGQGRTGANVLTF. CDR3 in DNA: TGTGCCAGTAGCCGAGGACAGGGCAGGACTGGGGCCAACGTCCTGACTTTC. Full variable domain (outside the CDR3, taken from reference TRBV19 and TRBJ2-6): DGGITQSPKYLFRKEGQNVTLSCEQNLNHDAMYWYRQDPGQGLRLIYYSQIVNDFQKGDIAEGYSVSREKKESFPLTVTSAQKNPTAFYLCASSRGQGRTGANVLTFGAGSRLTVL.

CDR3 residues: CASSVEGGYGYTF. CDR3 nucleotides: TGCGCCAGCAGTGTGGAGGGAGGCTATGGCTACACCTTC. The chain combines TRBV10-2 with TRBJ1-2; D remains ambiguous. CDR3 length: 13 residues. Germline V gene data show CDR1 as WSHSY and CDR2 as SAAADI. Trimming stripped 4 bases from V and 4 bases from J, with 10 bases between.

The V call is TRBV6-1, the J call TRBJ2-6; D gene unclear. V gave up 2 bases and J gave up 4 bases, with 15 bases separating them. Germline CDR1 and CDR2: MNHNS and SASEGT. The CDR3 contains 17 residues. The DNA of the CDR3 is TGTGCCAGCAGTGAATTCGAATCCACATCCGGGGCCAACGTCCTGACTTTC. Amino acid sequence: CASSEFESTSGANVLTF.

This chain links TRBV2 with TRBJ1-6; TRBD1 matches at 7 bases. The CDR3 is 15 amino acids. The junction had 4 bases not matched to a gene; V was cut back by 4 bases and J by 4 bases. Per germline, CDR1 SNHLY and CDR2 FYNNEI. CDR3 DNA sequence: TGTGCCAGCAGTGCCCGGACAGGTTATAATTCACCCCTCCACTTT. This codes for CASSARTGYNSPLHF.

The gene calls are TRBV30 and TRBJ2-5, with 8 positions matching TRBD2. The germline V gene encodes CDR1 GTSNPN and CDR2 SVGIG (reference sequence). The CDR3 length is 14 residues. J was trimmed by 4 bases and V by 0 bases; bases with no gene match: 4. The CDR3 loop is CAWSVTSGGETQYF. As DNA, the CDR3 is TGTGCCTGGAGTGTGACCAGCGGGGGAGAGACCCAGTACTTC.

This rearrangement joins TRBV4-2 to TRBJ1-1, with 7 bases lining up with TRBD1. Germline V lookup: CDR1 LGHNA, CDR2 YNFKEQ. J lost 2 bases, V lost 4 bases, and 4 bases had no gene match. The CDR3 has 14 residues. The chain's CDR3 is CASSPGQHNTEAFF. CDR3 nucleotide sequence: TGTGCCAGCAGCCCGGGACAGCATAACACTGAAGCTTTCTTT.

DNA of the CDR3: TGCGCCAGCAGCTCGACAGGGACAGAGACCCAGTACTTC. Its protein product is CASSSTGTETQYF. The J gene is TRBJ2-5, the V gene TRBV5-1, with 7 bases identical to TRBD1. The germline V gene encodes CDR1 SGHRS and CDR2 YFSETQ. V lost 3 bases, J lost 4 bases, and 3 bases stayed unmatched. The CDR3 is 13 amino acids.

This clone has a handful of counts. The gene calls are TRBV2 and TRBJ1-6; 10 positions match TRBD1. Germline V gene lookup returns CDR1 SNHLY and CDR2 FYNNEI. CDR3 size: 15 residues. V dropped 6 bases and J dropped 6; count of bases not matched to a gene: 5. The DNA for the CDR3 is TGTGCCAGCAGGTCGGACAGGGGGAGTAATTCACCCCTCCACTTT. Translation gives CASRSDRGSNSPLHF.

This chain uses TRBV30 with TRBJ2-5; tentatively, D is TRBD2 (5 bases). Deletions cut 5 bases from V and 5 bases from J, with 12 bases between. Germline V CDR1 and CDR2: GTSNPN, SVGIG (reference sequence). The CDR3 is 12 amino acids. CDR3 nucleotides: TGTGCCTGGGGCTGGCAGCGGGAGACCCAGTACTTC. Amino acids: CAWGWQRETQYF.

This clone has a single count. The V call is TRBV4-2, the J call TRBJ2-1; tentative D call: TRBD2 (5 bases). V gave up 5 bases and J gave up 9 bases, with 14 bases separating them. The germline gives CDR1 LGHNA, CDR2 YNFKEQ. CDR3 length: 13 amino acids. The CDR3 DNA is TGTGCCAGCAGCAACGAGGGTCGTGGTGAGCAGTTCTTC. Its translation is CASSNEGRGEQFF.

The chain couples TRBV9 to TRBJ2-3; the D gene is possibly TRBD1 (6 bases). Per the germline V gene, CDR1 is SGDLS and CDR2 is YYNGEE. V was cut by 0 bases and J by 2 bases, with 10 bases left in between. The CDR3 is made up of 15 amino acids. In DNA, the CDR3 is TGTGCCAGCAGCGTAGGGACAGAAATCACAGATACGCAGTATTTT. This sequence encodes CASSVGTEITDTQYF. The full variable domain, completed using reference TRBV9 and TRBJ2-3, is DSGVTQTPKHLITATGQRVTLRCSPRSGDLSVYWYQQSLDQGLQFLIQYYNGEERAKGNILERFSAQQFPDLHSELNLSSLELGDSALYFCASSVGTEITDTQYFGPGTRLTVL.

The rearrangement joins TRBV6-1 to TRBJ2-3; maybe TRBD2 (6 bases). The germline V and J ends were trimmed by 1 base and 2 bases, with 7 bases remaining between them. The germline CDR1 and CDR2 sequences are MNHNS and SASEGT. The CDR3 length is 14 residues. The CDR3 is CASSEGGTTDTQYF. The CDR3 DNA reads as TGTGCCAGCAGTGAAGGCGGGACCACAGATACGCAGTATTTT.

The V gene is TRBV30, the J gene TRBJ2-3; 10 bases fit TRBD2. From germline, CDR1 is GTSNPN and CDR2 SVGIG (reference sequence). V shed 2 bases, J shed 1 base, and the junction held 3 bases outside the gene matches. CDR3 length: 15 amino acids. The CDR3 spells CAWSKAGGGTDTQYF. CDR3 nucleotides: TGTGCCTGGAGTAAAGCGGGGGGGGGCACAGATACGCAGTATTTT.

CDR3 sequence (DNA): TGTGCCAGCTCACAAACGGGACAGATACAACAGAGGGGCAATTCACCCCTCCACTTT. Translation: CASSQTGQIQQRGNSPLHF. The chain combines TRBV18 with TRBJ1-6; TRBD1 agrees at 7 bases. Germline V gene sequence: CDR1 KGHSH, CDR2 LQKENI. V shed 4 bases and J 7 bases; nucleotides not matched to a gene: 19. CDR3 size: 19 residues. Full variable domain (missing parts from reference TRBV18 and TRBJ1-6): NAGVMQNPRHLVRRRGQEARLRCSPMKGHSHVYWYRQLPEEGLKFMVYLQKENIIDESGMPKERFSAEFPKEGPSILRIQQVVRGDSAAYFCASSQTGQIQQRGNSPLHFGNGTRLTVT.

The J gene is TRBJ1-2, the V gene TRBV6-1; TRBD1 matches at 12 bases. Germline-derived CDR1 and CDR2 are MNHNS and SASEGT. V was pared by 3 bases and J by 7 bases, with 9 bases of the junction left unmatched. The CDR3 contains 16 residues. CDR3 DNA: TGTGCCAGCAGTGACCCGCCCGGGACAGGGGGCTCTGGCTACACCTTC. Protein product: CASSDPPGTGGSGYTF.